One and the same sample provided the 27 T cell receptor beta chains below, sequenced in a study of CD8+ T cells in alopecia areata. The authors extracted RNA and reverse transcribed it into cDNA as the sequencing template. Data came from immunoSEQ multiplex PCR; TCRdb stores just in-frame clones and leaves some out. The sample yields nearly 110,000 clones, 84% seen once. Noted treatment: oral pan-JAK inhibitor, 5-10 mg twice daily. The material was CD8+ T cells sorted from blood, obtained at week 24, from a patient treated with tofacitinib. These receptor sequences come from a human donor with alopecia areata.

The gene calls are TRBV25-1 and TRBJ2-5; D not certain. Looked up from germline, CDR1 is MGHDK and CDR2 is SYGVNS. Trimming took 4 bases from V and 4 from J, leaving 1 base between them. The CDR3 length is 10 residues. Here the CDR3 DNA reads TGTGCCAGCAGTGGAGAGACCCAGTACTTC. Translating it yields CASSGETQYF.

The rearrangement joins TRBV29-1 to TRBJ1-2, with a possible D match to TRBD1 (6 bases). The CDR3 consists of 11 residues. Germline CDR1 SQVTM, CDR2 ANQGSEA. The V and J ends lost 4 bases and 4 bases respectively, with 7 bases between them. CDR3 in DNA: TGCAGCGTTGGGACAGTCTATGGCTACACCTTC. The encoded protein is CSVGTVYGYTF.

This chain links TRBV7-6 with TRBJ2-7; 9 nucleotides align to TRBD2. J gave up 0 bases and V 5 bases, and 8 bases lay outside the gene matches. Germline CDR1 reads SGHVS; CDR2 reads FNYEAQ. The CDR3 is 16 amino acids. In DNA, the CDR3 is TGTGCCAGCAGCCCCGTAGCGGGGGTGAACTCCTACGAGCAGTACTTC. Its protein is CASSPVAGVNSYEQYF. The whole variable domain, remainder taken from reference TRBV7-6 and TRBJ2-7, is GAGVSQSPRYKVTKRGQDVALRCDPISGHVSLYWYRQALGQGPEFLTYFNYEAQQDKSGLPNDRFSAERPEGSISTLTIQRTEQRDSAMYRCASSPVAGVNSYEQYFGPGTRLTVT.

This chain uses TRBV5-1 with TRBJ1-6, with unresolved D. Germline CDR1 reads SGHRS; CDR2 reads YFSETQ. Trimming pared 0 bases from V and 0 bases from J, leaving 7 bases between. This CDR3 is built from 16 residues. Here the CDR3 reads CASSLGVISYNSPLHF. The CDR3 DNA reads TGCGCCAGCAGCTTGGGGGTAATCTCCTATAATTCACCCCTCCACTTT.

The DNA of the CDR3 is TGTGCCTGGAGCTCCGGCAGGGGGCTCAACGAGCAGTACTTC. This sequence encodes CAWSSGRGLNEQYF. This chain connects TRBV30 to TRBJ2-7; 8 positions match TRBD1. V trimming: 3 bases; J trimming: 5 bases; junction bases outside the gene matches: 9. Per the germline V gene, CDR1 is GTSNPN and CDR2 is SVGIG (reference sequence). The CDR3 extends over 14 amino acids.

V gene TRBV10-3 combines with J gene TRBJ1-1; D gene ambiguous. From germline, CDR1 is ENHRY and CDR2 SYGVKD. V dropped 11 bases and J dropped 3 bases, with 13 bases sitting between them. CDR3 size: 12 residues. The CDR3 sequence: CASEGIDTEAFF. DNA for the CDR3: TGTGCCTCCGAGGGCATTGACACTGAAGCTTTCTTT.

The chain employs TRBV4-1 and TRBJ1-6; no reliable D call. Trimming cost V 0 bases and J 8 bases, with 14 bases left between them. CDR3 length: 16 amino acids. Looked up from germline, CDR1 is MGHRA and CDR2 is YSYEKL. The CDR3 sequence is CASSQDLEGSDSPLHF. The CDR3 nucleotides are TGCGCCAGCAGCCAAGATTTAGAGGGTTCGGATTCACCCCTCCACTTT.

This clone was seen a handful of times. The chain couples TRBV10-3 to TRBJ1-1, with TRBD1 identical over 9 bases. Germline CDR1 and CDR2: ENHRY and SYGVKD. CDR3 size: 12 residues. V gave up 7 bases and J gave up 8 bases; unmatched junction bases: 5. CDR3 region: CAIKGDRAEAFF. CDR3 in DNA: TGTGCCATCAAGGGGGACAGGGCCGAAGCTTTCTTT.

CDR3 region: CASSSYWTSGGETQYF. CDR3 nucleotides: TGTGCCAGCAGTTCCTACTGGACTAGCGGGGGGGAGACCCAGTACTTC. The V and J genes are TRBV6-5 and TRBJ2-5; 14 bases agree with TRBD2. Germline CDR1 MNHEY, CDR2 SVGAGI. CDR3 length equals 16 residues. The V segment lost 4 bases and the J segment 5 bases; nucleotides outside the gene matches: 6.

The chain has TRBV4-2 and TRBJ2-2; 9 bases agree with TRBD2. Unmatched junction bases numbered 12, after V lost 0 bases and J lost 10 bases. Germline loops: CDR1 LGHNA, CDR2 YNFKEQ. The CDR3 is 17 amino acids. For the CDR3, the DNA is TGTGCCAGCAGCCAAGACCCCCCTCGACTAGCGGTTCAGGAGCTGTTTTTT. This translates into CASSQDPPRLAVQELFF.

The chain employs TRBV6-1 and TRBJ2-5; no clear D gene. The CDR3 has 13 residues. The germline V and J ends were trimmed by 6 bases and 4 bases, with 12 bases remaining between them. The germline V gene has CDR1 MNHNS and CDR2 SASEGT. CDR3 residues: CASRGLGRETQYF. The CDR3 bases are TGTGCCAGCAGGGGCCTCGGACGAGAGACCCAGTACTTC.

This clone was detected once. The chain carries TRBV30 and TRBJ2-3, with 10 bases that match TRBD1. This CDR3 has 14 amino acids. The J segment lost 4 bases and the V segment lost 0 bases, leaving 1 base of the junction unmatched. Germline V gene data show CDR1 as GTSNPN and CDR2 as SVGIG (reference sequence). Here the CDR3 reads CAWSVGQGADTQYF. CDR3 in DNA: TGTGCCTGGAGTGTAGGACAGGGGGCAGATACGCAGTATTTT.

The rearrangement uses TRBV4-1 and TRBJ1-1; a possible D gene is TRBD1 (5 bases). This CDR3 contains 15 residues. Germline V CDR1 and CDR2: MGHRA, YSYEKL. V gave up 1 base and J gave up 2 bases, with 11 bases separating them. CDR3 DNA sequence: TGCGCCAGCAGCCAAGGCGGGGGGTTAAACACTGAAGCTTTCTTT. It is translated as CASSQGGGLNTEAFF.

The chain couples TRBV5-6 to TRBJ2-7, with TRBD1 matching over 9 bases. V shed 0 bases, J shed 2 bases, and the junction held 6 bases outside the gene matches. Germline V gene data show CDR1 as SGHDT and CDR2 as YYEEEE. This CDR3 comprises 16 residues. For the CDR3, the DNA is TGTGCCAGCAGCTTGGGAGGACAGGGGAGAACCTACGAGCAGTACTTC. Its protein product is CASSLGGQGRTYEQYF.

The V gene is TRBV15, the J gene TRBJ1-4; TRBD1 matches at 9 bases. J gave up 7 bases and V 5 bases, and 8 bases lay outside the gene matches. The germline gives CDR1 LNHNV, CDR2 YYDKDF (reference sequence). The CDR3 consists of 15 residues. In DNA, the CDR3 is TGTGCCACCAGCCGATACAGGGGGCCGGTTGAAAAACTGTTTTTT. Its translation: CATSRYRGPVEKLFF.

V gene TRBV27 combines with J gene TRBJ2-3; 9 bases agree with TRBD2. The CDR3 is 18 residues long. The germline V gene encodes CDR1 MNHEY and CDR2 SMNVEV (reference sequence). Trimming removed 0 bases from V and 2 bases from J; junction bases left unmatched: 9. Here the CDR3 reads CASSLSSGGVFDTDTQYF. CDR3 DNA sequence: TGTGCCAGCAGTTTATCTAGCGGGGGTGTATTTGACACAGATACGCAGTATTTT.

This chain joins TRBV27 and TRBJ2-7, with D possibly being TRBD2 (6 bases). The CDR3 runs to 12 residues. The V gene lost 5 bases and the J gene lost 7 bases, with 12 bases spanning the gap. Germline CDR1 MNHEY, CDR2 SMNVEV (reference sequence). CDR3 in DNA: TGTGCCAGCAGTCAGGAGGGTAGGGAGCAGTACTTC. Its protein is CASSQEGREQYF.

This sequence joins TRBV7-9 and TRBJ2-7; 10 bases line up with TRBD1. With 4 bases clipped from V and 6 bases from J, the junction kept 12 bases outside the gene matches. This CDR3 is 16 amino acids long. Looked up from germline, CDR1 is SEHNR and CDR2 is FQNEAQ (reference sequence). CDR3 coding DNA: TGTGCCAGCAGCTCCACTAGATCGGACAGGGGGGCCGAGCAGTACTTC. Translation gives CASSSTRSDRGAEQYF.

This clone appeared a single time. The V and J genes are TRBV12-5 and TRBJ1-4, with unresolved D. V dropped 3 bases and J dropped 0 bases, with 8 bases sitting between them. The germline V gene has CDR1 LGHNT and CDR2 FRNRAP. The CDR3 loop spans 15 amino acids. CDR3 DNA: TGTGCTAGTGGTTTTCTGCTTGCAACTAATGAAAAACTGTTTTTT. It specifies CASGFLLATNEKLFF.

The CDR3, as DNA: TGTGCCAGCAGCGCCAGTCCCGTCGGCGGGCGGGAGACCCAGTACTTC. It codes for CASSASPVGGRETQYF. The genes are TRBV7-2 and TRBJ2-5, with a tentative D call TRBD2 (5 bases). The CDR3 covers 16 residues. The germline V gene has CDR1 SGHTA and CDR2 FQGNSA. Between the trimmed V and J ends, which lost 5 bases and 5 bases, there was a span of 21 bases.

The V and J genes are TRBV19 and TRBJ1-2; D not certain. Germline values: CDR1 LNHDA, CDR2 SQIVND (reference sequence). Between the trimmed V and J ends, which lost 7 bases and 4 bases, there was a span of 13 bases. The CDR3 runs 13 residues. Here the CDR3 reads CASMPSLSYGYTF. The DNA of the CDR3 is TGTGCCAGTATGCCCTCCCTCTCCTATGGCTACACCTTC.

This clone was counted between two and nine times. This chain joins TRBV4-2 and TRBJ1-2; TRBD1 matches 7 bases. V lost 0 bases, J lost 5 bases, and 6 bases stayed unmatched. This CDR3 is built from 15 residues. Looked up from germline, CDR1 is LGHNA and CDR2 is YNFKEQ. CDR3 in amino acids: CASSQDRGTVYGYTF. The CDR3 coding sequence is TGTGCCAGCAGCCAAGATCGCGGGACAGTTTATGGCTACACCTTC.

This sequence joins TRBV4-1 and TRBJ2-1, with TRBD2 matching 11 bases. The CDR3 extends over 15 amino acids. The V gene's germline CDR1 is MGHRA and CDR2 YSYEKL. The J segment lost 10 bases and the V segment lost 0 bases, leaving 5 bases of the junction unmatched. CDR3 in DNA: TGCGCCAGCAGCCAAGAACTAGCGGGGGTCCTCGAGCAGTTCTTC. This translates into CASSQELAGVLEQFF.

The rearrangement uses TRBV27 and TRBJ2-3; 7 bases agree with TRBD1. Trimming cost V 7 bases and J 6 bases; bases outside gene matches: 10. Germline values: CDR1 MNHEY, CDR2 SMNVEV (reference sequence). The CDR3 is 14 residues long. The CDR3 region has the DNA TGTGCCAGCAAGAAGGGACAGACAGGGGATACGCAGTATTTT. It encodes CASKKGQTGDTQYF.

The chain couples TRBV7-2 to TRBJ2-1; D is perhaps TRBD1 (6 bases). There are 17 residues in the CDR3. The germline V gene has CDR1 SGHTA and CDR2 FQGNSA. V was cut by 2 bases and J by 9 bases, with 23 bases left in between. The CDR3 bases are TGTGCCAGCAGCTTAAAGGTGGGACACCTCATCTTTGGTGAGCAGTTCTTC. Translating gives CASSLKVGHLIFGEQFF.

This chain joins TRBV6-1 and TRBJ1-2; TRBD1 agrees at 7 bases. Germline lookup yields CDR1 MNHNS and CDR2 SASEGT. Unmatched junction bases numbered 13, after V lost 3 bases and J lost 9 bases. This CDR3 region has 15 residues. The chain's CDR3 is CASSDSTGWVASYTF. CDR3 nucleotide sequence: TGTGCCAGCAGTGATTCGACAGGGTGGGTCGCAAGCTACACCTTC.

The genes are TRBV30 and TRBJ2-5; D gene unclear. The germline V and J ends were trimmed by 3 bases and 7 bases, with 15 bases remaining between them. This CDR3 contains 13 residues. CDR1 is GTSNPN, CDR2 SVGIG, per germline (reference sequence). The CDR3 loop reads CAWRETEAATQYF. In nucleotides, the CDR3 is TGTGCCTGGAGAGAAACAGAAGCAGCGACCCAGTACTTC.